This is a list of T cell receptor beta chains from one sample in a study of shared clonotypes between healthy human individuals. This table comes from immunoSEQ multiplex PCR, and its TCRdb copy is limited to in-frame clones, with some not included. The table lists approximately 2.1 million clones, more than 80% of them singletons. Specimen: naive CD4+ T cells from PBMCs. These TCRs come from a man between 18 and 35 years old in good health. Some clones in this sample may be carry-over from other donors' samples. The CDR3 runs from the conserved cysteine through the conserved F or W. Each record gives: D gene, clone size, V gene, J gene, CDR3 protein, CDR3 DNA. D genes are given only for firm matches. For some rows the clone size is stated as once, few or many, or as a class when expanded; others skip it.

d_gene: .
abundance: .
v_gene: TRBV2
j_gene: TRBJ1-3
CDR3aa: CASSDLARGNTIYF
CDR3nt: TGTGCCAGCAGTGACTTGGCAAGAGGAAACACCATATATTTT

d_gene: TRBD2
abundance: .
v_gene: TRBV27
j_gene: TRBJ2-1
CDR3aa: CASSLLGLAGVGGANEQFF
CDR3nt: TGTGCCAGCAGTTTATTGGGTCTAGCGGGAGTCGGGGGGGCCAATGAGCAGTTCTTC

d_gene: TRBD2
abundance: .
v_gene: TRBV7-8
j_gene: TRBJ2-1
CDR3aa: CASSFVRLAGGHEQFF
CDR3nt: TGTGCCAGCAGCTTTGTCAGACTAGCGGGAGGTCATGAGCAGTTCTTC

d_gene: .
abundance: .
v_gene: TRBV11-2
j_gene: TRBJ2-2
CDR3aa: CASSGKVGSTGELFF
CDR3nt: TGTGCCAGCAGCGGAAAGGTTGGAAGCACCGGGGAGCTGTTTTTT

d_gene: .
abundance: .
v_gene: TRBV7-2
j_gene: TRBJ2-1
CDR3aa: CASSLRPYRDSYNEQFF
CDR3nt: TGTGCCAGCAGCTTGCGGCCCTACAGGGACTCCTACAATGAGCAGTTCTTC

d_gene: TRBD2
abundance: .
v_gene: TRBV7-9
j_gene: TRBJ2-1
CDR3aa: CASSLSGTTYNEQFF
CDR3nt: TGTGCCAGCAGCCTGAGCGGGACGACCTACAATGAGCAGTTCTTC

d_gene: .
abundance: .
v_gene: TRBV9
j_gene: TRBJ2-3
CDR3aa: CASSVGVELTSTDTQYF
CDR3nt: TGTGCCAGCAGCGTAGGTGTTGAGTTGACTAGCACAGATACGCAGTATTTT

d_gene: .
abundance: .
v_gene: TRBV28
j_gene: TRBJ2-3
CDR3aa: CATALRDRHTDTQYF
CDR3nt: TGTGCCACCGCGTTAAGGGATCGCCACACAGATACGCAGTATTTT

d_gene: TRBD1
abundance: .
v_gene: TRBV5-6
j_gene: TRBJ2-5
CDR3aa: CASSKDRGPETQYF
CDR3nt: TGTGCCAGCAGCAAGGACAGGGGGCCAGAGACCCAGTACTTC

d_gene: .
abundance: .
v_gene: TRBV29-1
j_gene: TRBJ2-1
CDR3aa: CSALPGEDYNEQFF
CDR3nt: TGCAGCGCTTTGCCGGGAGAGGACTACAATGAGCAGTTCTTC

d_gene: .
abundance: .
v_gene: TRBV25-1
j_gene: TRBJ2-5
CDR3aa: CASSEYGQGKTQYF
CDR3nt: TGTGCCAGCAGTGAATATGGGCAGGGTAAGACCCAGTACTTC

d_gene: TRBD1
abundance: .
v_gene: TRBV5-1
j_gene: TRBJ2-2
CDR3aa: CASRVQGSTGELFF
CDR3nt: TGCGCCAGCAGAGTACAGGGGTCAACCGGGGAGCTGTTTTTT

d_gene: .
abundance: once
v_gene: TRBV28
j_gene: TRBJ1-1
CDR3aa: CASSSPATNTEAFF
CDR3nt: TGTGCCAGCAGTTCCCCCGCCACGAACACTGAAGCTTTCTTT

d_gene: TRBD1
abundance: .
v_gene: TRBV4-1
j_gene: TRBJ1-5
CDR3aa: CASSQVGTGGIIQPQHF
CDR3nt: TGCGCCAGCAGCCAGGTTGGGACAGGGGGTATTATTCAGCCCCAGCATTTT

d_gene: .
abundance: .
v_gene: TRBV18
j_gene: TRBJ1-1
CDR3aa: CASSPPGITEAFF
CDR3nt: TGTGCCAGCTCACCTCCGGGGATCACTGAAGCTTTCTTT

d_gene: TRBD1
abundance: .
v_gene: TRBV5-1
j_gene: TRBJ2-7
CDR3aa: CASSSGQGGDEQYF
CDR3nt: TGCGCCAGCAGCTCGGGACAGGGAGGAGACGAGCAGTACTTC

d_gene: .
abundance: .
v_gene: TRBV7-9
j_gene: TRBJ2-5
CDR3aa: CASSPSSFYQYF
CDR3nt: TGTGCCAGCAGCCCCTCTAGCTTTTACCAGTACTTC

d_gene: .
abundance: .
v_gene: TRBV11-2
j_gene: TRBJ2-7
CDR3aa: CASRPATYYSYEQYF
CDR3nt: TGTGCCAGCAGACCCGCCACTTACTACTCCTACGAGCAGTACTTC

d_gene: .
abundance: .
v_gene: TRBV5-1
j_gene: TRBJ1-4
CDR3aa: CASSFGAGMAEKLFF
CDR3nt: TGCGCCAGCAGCTTTGGAGCCGGAATGGCGGAAAAACTGTTTTTT

d_gene: .
abundance: .
v_gene: TRBV6-5
j_gene: TRBJ1-1
CDR3aa: CASSYFGRDTEAFF
CDR3nt: TGTGCCAGCAGTTACTTTGGTCGGGACACTGAAGCTTTCTTT

d_gene: .
abundance: .
v_gene: TRBV29-1
j_gene: TRBJ1-1
CDR3aa: CSVEKRLNTEAFF
CDR3nt: TGCAGCGTTGAAAAACGGCTGAACACTGAAGCTTTCTTT

d_gene: .
abundance: .
v_gene: TRBV27
j_gene: TRBJ1-1
CDR3aa: CASSFGPHTEAFF
CDR3nt: TGTGCCAGCAGTTTCGGACCGCACACTGAAGCTTTCTTT

d_gene: .
abundance: .
v_gene: TRBV5-6
j_gene: TRBJ2-1
CDR3aa: CASSFDRLPYNEQFF
CDR3nt: TGTGCCAGCAGCTTCGATCGGCTGCCCTACAATGAGCAGTTCTTC

d_gene: TRBD2
abundance: once
v_gene: TRBV5-1
j_gene: TRBJ2-5
CDR3aa: CASSFSGRRGETQYF
CDR3nt: TGCGCCAGCAGCTTTAGCGGGAGGAGGGGAGAGACCCAGTACTTC

d_gene: .
abundance: .
v_gene: TRBV9
j_gene: TRBJ2-7
CDR3aa: CASSVDGRTTSYEQYF
CDR3nt: TGTGCCAGCAGCGTAGACGGCCGTACAACCTCCTACGAGCAGTACTTC

d_gene: .
abundance: .
v_gene: TRBV18
j_gene: TRBJ1-2
CDR3aa: CASSPRQDYYGYTF
CDR3nt: TGTGCCAGCTCACCACGGCAGGACTACTATGGCTACACCTTC

d_gene: .
abundance: .
v_gene: TRBV6-1
j_gene: TRBJ2-5
CDR3aa: CASSVYRTVGTQYF
CDR3nt: TGTGCCAGCAGTGTGTATAGAACTGTGGGGACCCAGTACTTC

d_gene: .
abundance: .
v_gene: TRBV5-8
j_gene: TRBJ2-5
CDR3aa: CASSFSNWEETQYF
CDR3nt: TGTGCCAGCAGCTTTAGTAACTGGGAAGAGACCCAGTACTTC

d_gene: .
abundance: .
v_gene: TRBV2
j_gene: TRBJ2-7
CDR3aa: CASRLDKLHEQYF
CDR3nt: TGTGCCAGCAGGCTAGACAAGCTACACGAGCAGTACTTC

d_gene: TRBD2
abundance: .
v_gene: TRBV28
j_gene: TRBJ2-7
CDR3aa: CASSLSGGGLNEQYF
CDR3nt: TGTGCCAGCAGCTTAAGCGGGGGCGGTCTGAACGAGCAGTACTTC

d_gene: TRBD1
abundance: few
v_gene: TRBV7-2
j_gene: TRBJ1-5
CDR3aa: CASSEYRGQPQHF
CDR3nt: TGTGCCAGCAGCGAGTACAGGGGACAGCCCCAGCATTTT

d_gene: TRBD1
abundance: .
v_gene: TRBV18
j_gene: TRBJ1-3
CDR3aa: CASSPSRQGNGNTIYF
CDR3nt: TGTGCCAGCTCACCCTCTAGACAGGGGAATGGAAACACCATATATTTT

d_gene: TRBD1
abundance: .
v_gene: TRBV5-1
j_gene: TRBJ1-1
CDR3aa: CASSLSLGQGNTEAFF
CDR3nt: TGCGCCAGCAGCCTGTCCCTGGGACAGGGGAACACTGAAGCTTTCTTT

d_gene: .
abundance: .
v_gene: TRBV28
j_gene: TRBJ2-7
CDR3aa: CASSFSQNDTYEQYF
CDR3nt: TGTGCCAGCAGTTTCTCACAGAACGATACCTACGAGCAGTACTTC

d_gene: TRBD1
abundance: .
v_gene: TRBV28
j_gene: TRBJ1-2
CDR3aa: CASSCRGRVCGYTF
CDR3nt: TGTGCCAGCAGTTGCAGGGGGCGCGTATGCGGCTACACCTTC

d_gene: .
abundance: .
v_gene: TRBV2
j_gene: TRBJ1-5
CDR3aa: CASSDRYSNQPQHF
CDR3nt: TGTGCCAGCAGTGATAGATATAGCAATCAGCCCCAGCATTTT

d_gene: TRBD1
abundance: .
v_gene: TRBV7-9
j_gene: TRBJ2-1
CDR3aa: CASSLGQAYNEQFF
CDR3nt: TGTGCCAGCAGCCTGGGACAGGCCTACAATGAGCAGTTCTTC

d_gene: .
abundance: .
v_gene: TRBV10-3
j_gene: TRBJ1-5
CDR3aa: CAISEERGNQPQHF
CDR3nt: TGTGCCATCAGTGAGGAAAGGGGGAACCAGCCCCAGCATTTT

d_gene: .
abundance: .
v_gene: TRBV21-1
j_gene: TRBJ2-3
CDR3aa: CASSKAAREYTQYF
CDR3nt: TGTGCCAGCAGCAAAGCTGCAAGGGAGTATACGCAGTATTTT

d_gene: TRBD2
abundance: .
v_gene: TRBV28
j_gene: TRBJ2-1
CDR3aa: CASSLREEEQFF
CDR3nt: TGTGCCAGCAGCCTCCGGGAGGAGGAGCAGTTCTTC

d_gene: TRBD1
abundance: .
v_gene: TRBV5-1
j_gene: TRBJ1-3
CDR3aa: CASSLTGGESGNTIYF
CDR3nt: TGCGCCAGCAGCTTGACAGGGGGTGAATCTGGAAACACCATATATTTT

d_gene: .
abundance: few
v_gene: TRBV19
j_gene: TRBJ2-1
CDR3aa: CASSIDTGYNEQFF
CDR3nt: TGTGCCAGTAGTATAGACACAGGCTACAATGAGCAGTTCTTC

d_gene: .
abundance: .
v_gene: TRBV19
j_gene: TRBJ2-4
CDR3aa: CASSGMAVAKNIQYF
CDR3nt: TGTGCCAGTAGTGGTATGGCGGTAGCCAAAAACATTCAGTACTTC

d_gene: .
abundance: .
v_gene: TRBV19
j_gene: TRBJ2-1
CDR3aa: CASRAPRDTEQFF
CDR3nt: TGTGCCAGTAGAGCTCCTAGGGATACTGAGCAGTTCTTC

d_gene: TRBD1
abundance: once
v_gene: TRBV29-1
j_gene: TRBJ2-7
CDR3aa: CSAEGQGIHEQYF
CDR3nt: TGCAGCGCCGAGGGACAGGGCATCCACGAGCAGTACTTC